One and the same sample provided the 5 T cell receptor beta chains below, sequenced in a study of cytomegalovirus exposure and HLA in healthy donors (dated by TCRdb to about 2017). Library creation used the immunoSEQ multiplex PCR assay. A mixture of 60 forward primers for TCR Vbeta segments and 13 reverse primers for TCR Jbeta segments was used in the multiplex PCR. The table comes from immuneACCESS by way of TCRdb, which keeps in-frame sequences with V and J called. Part of the clones is missing from these tables; in studies checked, under half for an unresolved V gene and the rest for unknown reasons. The sample records 85,000 to 90,000 clones, about 87% of which are singletons. Of the sample, roughly 2.2% is held by the ten largest clones. Sequencing was performed on PBMCs. The receptors stem from a man between 18 and 35 years old in good health and CMV-seronegative.

The CDR3 DNA reads TGTGCCAGTAGTATAGCTACTAGCGGGCCGAGCTCCTACAATGAGCAGTTCTTC. It codes for CASSIATSGPSSYNEQFF. The chain links TRBV19 to TRBJ2-1; 9 bases match TRBD2. The germline V gene encodes CDR1 LNHDA and CDR2 SQIVND (reference sequence). This CDR3 is 18 amino acids long. The trim removed 1 base at V and 0 bases at J, leaving 7 bases unmatched.

The chain joins TRBV27 to TRBJ2-5; TRBD2 matches 11 bases. The V gene's germline CDR1 is MNHEY and CDR2 SMNVEV (reference sequence). The CDR3 sequence is 15 residues long. Trimming at V came to 4 bases and at J to 3 bases, leaving 4 bases not matched to a gene. The CDR3 loop reads CASSSLAGEEETQYF. DNA of the CDR3: TGTGCCAGCAGTTCACTAGCGGGAGAGGAAGAGACCCAGTACTTC.

The J gene is TRBJ2-1, the V gene TRBV11-3; 15 bases map to TRBD2. Unmatched junction bases numbered 0, after V lost 6 bases and J lost 9 bases. Germline V gene data show CDR1 as SGHNT and CDR2 as YENEEA. CDR3 length equals 13 residues. The CDR3 nucleotides read TGTGCCAGCAGGGGACTAGCGGGAGGTGAGCAGTTCTTC. Protein: CASRGLAGGEQFF.

V and J are TRBV4-3 and TRBJ2-2; the match to TRBD2 covers 7 bases. The germline gives CDR1 LGHNA, CDR2 YSLEER. The CDR3 covers 17 residues. Trimming at V came to 0 bases and at J to 5 bases, leaving 9 bases not matched to a gene. The CDR3 DNA is TGCGCCAGCAGCCAAGATCGGCTAGCGGCGCCTACCGGGGAGCTGTTTTTT. Translated: CASSQDRLAAPTGELFF.

This CDR3 is CSASPGNEQFF. CDR3 sequence (DNA): TGCAGTGCTAGTCCGGGGAATGAGCAGTTCTTC. V is TRBV20-1 and J is TRBJ2-1; maybe TRBD2 (5 bases). The V end lost 3 bases, the J end lost 7 bases, and 7 bases lay between the germline ends. The germline V gene encodes CDR1 DFQATT and CDR2 SNEGSKA (reference sequence). The CDR3 is 11 amino acids.